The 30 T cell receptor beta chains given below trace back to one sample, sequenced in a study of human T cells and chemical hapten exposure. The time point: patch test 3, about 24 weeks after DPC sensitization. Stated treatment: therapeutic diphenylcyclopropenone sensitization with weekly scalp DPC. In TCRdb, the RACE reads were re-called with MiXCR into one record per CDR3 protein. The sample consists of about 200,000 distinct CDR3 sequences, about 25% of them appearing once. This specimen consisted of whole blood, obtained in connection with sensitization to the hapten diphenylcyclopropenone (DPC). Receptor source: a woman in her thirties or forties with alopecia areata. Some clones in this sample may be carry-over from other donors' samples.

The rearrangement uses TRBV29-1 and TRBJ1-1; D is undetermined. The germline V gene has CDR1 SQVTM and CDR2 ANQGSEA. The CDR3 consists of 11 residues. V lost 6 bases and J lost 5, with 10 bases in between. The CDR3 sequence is CSVHSGTEAFF. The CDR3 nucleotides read TGCAGCGTCCATTCTGGGACTGAAGCTTTCTTT.

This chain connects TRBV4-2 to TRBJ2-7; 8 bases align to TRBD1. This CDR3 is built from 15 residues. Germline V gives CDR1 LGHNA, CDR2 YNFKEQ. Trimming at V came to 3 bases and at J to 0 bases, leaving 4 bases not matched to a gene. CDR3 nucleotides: TGTGCCAGCAGCCAGGAAACAGGGGGCTCCTACGAGCAGTACTTC. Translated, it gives CASSQETGGSYEQYF.

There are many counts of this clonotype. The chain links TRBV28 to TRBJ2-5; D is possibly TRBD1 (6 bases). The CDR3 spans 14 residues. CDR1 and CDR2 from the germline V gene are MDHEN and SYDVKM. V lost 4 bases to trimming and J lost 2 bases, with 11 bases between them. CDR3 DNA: TGTGCCAGCAGTTCCGGACAGATTCAAGAGACCCAGTACTTC. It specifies CASSSGQIQETQYF.

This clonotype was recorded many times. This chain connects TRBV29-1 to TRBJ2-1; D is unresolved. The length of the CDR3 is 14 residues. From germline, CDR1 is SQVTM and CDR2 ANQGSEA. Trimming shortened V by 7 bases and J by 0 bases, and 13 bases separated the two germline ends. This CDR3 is CSAAGRTSYNEQFF. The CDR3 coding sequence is TGCAGCGCCGCCGGACGCACCTCCTACAATGAGCAGTTCTTC.

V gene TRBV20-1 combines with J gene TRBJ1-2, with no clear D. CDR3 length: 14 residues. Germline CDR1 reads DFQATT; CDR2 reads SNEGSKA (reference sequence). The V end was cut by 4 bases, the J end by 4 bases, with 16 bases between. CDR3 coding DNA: TGCAGTGCTACTACCCTCCTAGCCCTCTATGGCTACACCTTC. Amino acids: CSATTLLALYGYTF.

The CDR3, as DNA: TGTGCCAGCAGCCCCGTAGGGACAGCTTACAATGAGCAGTTCTTC. This gives the protein CASSPVGTAYNEQFF. The chain joins TRBV7-9 to TRBJ2-1; 7 bases map to TRBD1. CDR1 SEHNR and CDR2 FQNEAQ come from the germline V gene (reference sequence). This CDR3 region has 15 residues. Trimming at V came to 5 bases and at J to 4 bases, leaving 8 bases not matched to a gene.

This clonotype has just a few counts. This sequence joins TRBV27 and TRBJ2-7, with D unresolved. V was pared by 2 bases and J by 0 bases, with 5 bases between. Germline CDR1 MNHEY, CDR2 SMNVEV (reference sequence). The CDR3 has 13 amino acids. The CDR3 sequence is CASSLLPSYEQYF. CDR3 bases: TGTGCCAGCAGTTTACTGCCCTCCTACGAGCAGTACTTC.

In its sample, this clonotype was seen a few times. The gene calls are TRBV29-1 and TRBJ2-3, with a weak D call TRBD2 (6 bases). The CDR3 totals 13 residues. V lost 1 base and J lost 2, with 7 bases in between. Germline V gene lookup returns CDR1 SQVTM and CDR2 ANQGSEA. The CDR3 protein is CSVEGGDTDTQYF. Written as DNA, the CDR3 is TGCAGCGTTGAAGGGGGGGACACAGATACGCAGTATTTT.

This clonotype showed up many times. Written as DNA, the CDR3 is TGTGCCAGCAGCTTATCGGAGAGCACTGAAGCTTTCTTT. Translating gives CASSLSESTEAFF. The rearrangement uses TRBV7-6 and TRBJ1-1; no definite D call. V was trimmed by 2 bases and J by 4 bases, leaving 8 bases between them. From germline, CDR1 is SGHVS and CDR2 FNYEAQ. There are 13 residues in the CDR3.

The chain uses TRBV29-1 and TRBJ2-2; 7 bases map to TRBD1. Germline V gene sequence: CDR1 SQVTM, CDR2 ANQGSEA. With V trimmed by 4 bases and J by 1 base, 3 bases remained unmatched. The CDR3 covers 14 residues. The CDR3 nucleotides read TGCAGCGTTGGAGGGGGCTTGAACACCGGGGAGCTGTTTTTT. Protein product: CSVGGGLNTGELFF.

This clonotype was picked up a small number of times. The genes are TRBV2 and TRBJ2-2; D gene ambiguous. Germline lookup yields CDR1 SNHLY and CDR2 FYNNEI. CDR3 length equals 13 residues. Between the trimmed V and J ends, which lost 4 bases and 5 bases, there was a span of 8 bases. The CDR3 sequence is CASSVRETGELFF. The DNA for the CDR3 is TGTGCCAGCAGTGTCCGAGAAACCGGGGAGCTGTTTTTT.

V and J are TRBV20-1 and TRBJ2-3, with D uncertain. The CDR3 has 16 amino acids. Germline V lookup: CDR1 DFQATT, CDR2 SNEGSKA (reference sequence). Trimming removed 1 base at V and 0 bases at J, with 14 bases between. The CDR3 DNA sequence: TGCAGTGCTAGAGCCGTTGGGCGATCTAGCACAGATACGCAGTATTTT. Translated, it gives CSARAVGRSSTDTQYF.

CDR3 in DNA: TGTGCCAGCAGCTTAGGGAGACTAGGACCCTACGAGCAGTACTTC. Translation: CASSLGRLGPYEQYF. J is TRBJ2-7 and V is TRBV11-1, with D maybe TRBD2 (6 bases). Deletions cut 1 base from V and 2 bases from J, with 12 bases between. The CDR3 loop spans 15 amino acids. Germline V gene sequence: CDR1 SGHAT, CDR2 FQDESV (reference sequence).

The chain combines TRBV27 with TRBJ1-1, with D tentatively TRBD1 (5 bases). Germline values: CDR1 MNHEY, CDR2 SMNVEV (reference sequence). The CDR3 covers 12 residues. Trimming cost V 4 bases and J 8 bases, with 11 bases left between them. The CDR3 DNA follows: TGTGCCAGCAGTTCTATTGCAGGGGAAGCTTTCTTT. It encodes CASSSIAGEAFF.

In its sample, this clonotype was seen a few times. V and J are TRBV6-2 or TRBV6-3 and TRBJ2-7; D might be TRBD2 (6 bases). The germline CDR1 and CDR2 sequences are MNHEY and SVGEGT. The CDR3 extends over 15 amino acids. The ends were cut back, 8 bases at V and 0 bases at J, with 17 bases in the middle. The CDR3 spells CASYLGPGSSYEQYF. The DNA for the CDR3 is TGTGCCAGCTACCTAGGTCCCGGGAGCTCCTACGAGCAGTACTTC.

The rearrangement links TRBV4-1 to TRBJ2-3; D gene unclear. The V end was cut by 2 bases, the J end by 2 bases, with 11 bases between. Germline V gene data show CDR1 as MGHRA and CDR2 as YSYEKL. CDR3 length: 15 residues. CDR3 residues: CASSQYYSSTDTQYF. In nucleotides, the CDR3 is TGCGCCAGCAGCCAATATTACTCCTCCACAGATACGCAGTATTTT.

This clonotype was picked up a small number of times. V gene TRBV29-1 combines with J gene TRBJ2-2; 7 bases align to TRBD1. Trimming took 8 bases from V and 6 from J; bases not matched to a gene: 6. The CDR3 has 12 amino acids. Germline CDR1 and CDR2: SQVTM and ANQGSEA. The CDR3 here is CSYHRGAGELFF. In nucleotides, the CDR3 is TGCAGCTACCACAGGGGCGCCGGGGAGCTGTTTTTT.

The DNA of the CDR3 is TGTGCCTGGATGGAGGGCCACGAGCAGTACTTC. Protein sequence: CAWMEGHEQYF. The chain carries TRBV30 and TRBJ2-7; weak D call: TRBD2 (6 bases). Germline CDR1 is GTSNPN and CDR2 is SVGIG (reference sequence). The V gene lost 4 bases and the J gene lost 5 bases, with 9 bases spanning the gap. The CDR3 length is 11 residues.

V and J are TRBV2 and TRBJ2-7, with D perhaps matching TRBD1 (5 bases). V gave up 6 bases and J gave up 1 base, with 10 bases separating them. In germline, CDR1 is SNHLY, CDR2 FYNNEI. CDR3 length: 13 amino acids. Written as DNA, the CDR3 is TGTGCCAGCAGGCCGACAGTATCCTACGAGCAGTACTTC. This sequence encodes CASRPTVSYEQYF.

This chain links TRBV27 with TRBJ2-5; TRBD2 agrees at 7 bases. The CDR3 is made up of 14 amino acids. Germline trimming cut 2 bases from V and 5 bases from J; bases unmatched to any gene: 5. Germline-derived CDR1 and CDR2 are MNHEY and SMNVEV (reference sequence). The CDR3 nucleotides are TGTGCCAGCAGTTTAGGGAGGGCCAGGGAGACCCAGTACTTC. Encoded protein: CASSLGRARETQYF.

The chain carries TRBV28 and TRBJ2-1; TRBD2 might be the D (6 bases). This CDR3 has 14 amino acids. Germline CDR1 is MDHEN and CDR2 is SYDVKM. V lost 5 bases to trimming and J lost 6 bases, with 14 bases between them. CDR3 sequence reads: CASSPSGLANEQFF. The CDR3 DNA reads TGTGCCAGCAGTCCAAGCGGGTTGGCCAATGAGCAGTTCTTC.

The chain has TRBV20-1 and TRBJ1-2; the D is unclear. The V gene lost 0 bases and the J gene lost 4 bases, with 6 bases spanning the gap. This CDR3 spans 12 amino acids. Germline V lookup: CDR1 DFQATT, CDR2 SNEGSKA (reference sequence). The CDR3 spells CSARDTTYGYTF. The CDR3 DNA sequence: TGCAGTGCTAGAGATACCACCTATGGCTACACCTTC.

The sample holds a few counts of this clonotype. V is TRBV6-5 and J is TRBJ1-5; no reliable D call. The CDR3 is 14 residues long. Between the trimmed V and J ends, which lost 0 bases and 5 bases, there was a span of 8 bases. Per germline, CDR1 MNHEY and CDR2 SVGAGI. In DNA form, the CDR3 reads TGTGCCAGCAGTTACTCAGGTGTTGATCAGCCCCAGCATTTT. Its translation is CASSYSGVDQPQHF.

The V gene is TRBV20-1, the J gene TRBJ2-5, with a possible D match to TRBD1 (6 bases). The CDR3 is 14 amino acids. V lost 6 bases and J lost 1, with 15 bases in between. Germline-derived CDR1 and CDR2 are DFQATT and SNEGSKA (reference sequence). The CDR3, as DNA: TGCAGTGCGCCAAGAAGGGACACCCAAGAGACCCAGTACTTC. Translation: CSAPRRDTQETQYF.

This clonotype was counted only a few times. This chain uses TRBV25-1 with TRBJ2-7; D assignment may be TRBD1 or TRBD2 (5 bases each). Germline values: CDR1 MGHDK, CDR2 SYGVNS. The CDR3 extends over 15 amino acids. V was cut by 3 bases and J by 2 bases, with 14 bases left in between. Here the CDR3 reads CASSDILGVPYEQYF. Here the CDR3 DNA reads TGTGCCAGCAGTGACATCCTGGGGGTTCCCTACGAGCAGTACTTC.

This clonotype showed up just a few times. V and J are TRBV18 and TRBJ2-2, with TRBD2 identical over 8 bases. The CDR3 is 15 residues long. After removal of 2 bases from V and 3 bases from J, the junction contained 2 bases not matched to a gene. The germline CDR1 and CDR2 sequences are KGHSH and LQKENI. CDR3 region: CASSPAGGDTGELFF. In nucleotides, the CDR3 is TGTGCCAGCTCACCAGCGGGAGGAGACACCGGGGAGCTGTTTTTT.

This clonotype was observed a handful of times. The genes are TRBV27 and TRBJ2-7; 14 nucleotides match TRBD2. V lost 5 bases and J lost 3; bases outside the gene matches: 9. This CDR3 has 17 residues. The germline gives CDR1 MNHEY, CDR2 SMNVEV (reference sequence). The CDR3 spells CASSRPPGTSGSYEQYF. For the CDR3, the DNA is TGTGCCAGCAGTCGACCTCCCGGGACTAGCGGGAGCTACGAGCAGTACTTC.

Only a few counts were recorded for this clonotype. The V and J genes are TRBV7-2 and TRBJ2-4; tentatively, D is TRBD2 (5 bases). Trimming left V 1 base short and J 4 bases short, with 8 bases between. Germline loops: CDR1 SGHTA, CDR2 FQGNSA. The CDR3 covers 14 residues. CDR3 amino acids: CASSLGGSKNIQYF. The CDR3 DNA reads TGTGCCAGCAGCTTAGGCGGGTCAAAAAACATTCAGTACTTC.

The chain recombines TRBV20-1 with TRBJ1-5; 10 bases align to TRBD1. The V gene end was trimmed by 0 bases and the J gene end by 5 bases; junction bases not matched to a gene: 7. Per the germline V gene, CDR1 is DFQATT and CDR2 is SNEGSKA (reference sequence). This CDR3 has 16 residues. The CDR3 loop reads CSARDPGTGVDQPQHF. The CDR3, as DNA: TGCAGTGCTAGAGATCCCGGGACAGGGGTTGATCAGCCCCAGCATTTT.

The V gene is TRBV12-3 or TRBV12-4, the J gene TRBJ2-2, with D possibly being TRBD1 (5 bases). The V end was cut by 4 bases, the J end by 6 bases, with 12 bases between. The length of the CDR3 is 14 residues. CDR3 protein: CASSSRQIPGELFF. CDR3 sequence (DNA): TGTGCCAGCAGTTCACGACAGATACCCGGGGAGCTGTTTTTT.